This T cell receptor beta chain is from a study of OX40 agonist ivuxolimab in advanced cancers. Turning to the study itself: Eligibility admitted prior anti-PD-1, anti-PD-L1 or anti-CTLA-4 therapy; 30% to 40% had some. Study-wide points: The expanded peripheral T cells' antigen specificity was not determined.

J was trimmed by 2 bases and V by 3 bases; bases with no gene match: 9. There are 16 residues in the CDR3. Germline V gene lookup returns CDR1 SGHRS and CDR2 YFSETQ. Method: immunoSEQ multiplex PCR; TCRdb's copy keeps in-frame clones and lacks some. The repertoire holds about 17,000 clones, around 80% seen once, with 25% to 35% in the top ten. On this clone itself: Its matching antigen is unknown.

Autoimmune disease history or systemic immunosuppression was exclusionary. The sampling schedule covered blood at baseline, cycle 4 day 1, and cycle 7 day 1. This clonotype was obtained from an adult with an advanced solid tumor such as melanoma, head and neck, liver or kidney cancer. The sample consisted of CD4+ or CD8+ T cells sorted from blood, taken in a trial of the OX40 agonist ivuxolimab. J is TRBJ2-3 and V is TRBV5-1, with 7 nucleotides matching TRBD1. The CDR3 protein is CASSSRDRVYTDTQYF. The CDR3 bases are TGCGCCAGCAGCTCCCGGGACAGAGTTTACACAGATACGCAGTATTTT.